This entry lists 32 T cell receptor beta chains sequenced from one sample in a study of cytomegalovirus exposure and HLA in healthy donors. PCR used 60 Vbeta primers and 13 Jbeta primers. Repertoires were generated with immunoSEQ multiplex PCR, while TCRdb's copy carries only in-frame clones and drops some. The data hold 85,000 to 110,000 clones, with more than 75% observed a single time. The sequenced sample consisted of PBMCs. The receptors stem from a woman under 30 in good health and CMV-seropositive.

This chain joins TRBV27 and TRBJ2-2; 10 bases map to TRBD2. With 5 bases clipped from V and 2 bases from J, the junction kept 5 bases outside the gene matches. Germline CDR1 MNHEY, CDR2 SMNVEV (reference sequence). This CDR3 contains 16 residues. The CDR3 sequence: CASSPLAGVNTGELFF. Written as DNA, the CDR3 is TGTGCCAGCAGTCCCCTAGCGGGGGTCAACACCGGGGAGCTGTTTTTT.

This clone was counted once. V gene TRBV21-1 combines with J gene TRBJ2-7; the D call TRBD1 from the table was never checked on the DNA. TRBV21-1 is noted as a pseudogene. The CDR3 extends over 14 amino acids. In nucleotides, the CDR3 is TGTGCCAGCAGCAACCGACAGGGGGCTTGGGAGCAGTACTTC. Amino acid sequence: CASSNRQGAWEQYF.

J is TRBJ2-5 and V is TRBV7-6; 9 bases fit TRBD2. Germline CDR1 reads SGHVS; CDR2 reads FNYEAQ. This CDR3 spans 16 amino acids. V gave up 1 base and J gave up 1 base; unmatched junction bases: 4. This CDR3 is CASSLGLAGSQETQYF. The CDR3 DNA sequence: TGTGCCAGCAGCTTAGGTCTAGCGGGGAGCCAAGAGACCCAGTACTTC.

Here the CDR3 DNA reads TGTGCCAGCAGAAACAGGGGTGCGGGGCAGCCCCAGCATTTT. It translates to CASRNRGAGQPQHF. The chain is built from TRBV2 and TRBJ1-5, with 7 bases identical to TRBD1. The V and J ends lost 6 bases and 7 bases, in that order; junction bases with no gene match: 9. The CDR3 contains 14 residues. Germline assignment: CDR1 SNHLY and CDR2 FYNNEI.

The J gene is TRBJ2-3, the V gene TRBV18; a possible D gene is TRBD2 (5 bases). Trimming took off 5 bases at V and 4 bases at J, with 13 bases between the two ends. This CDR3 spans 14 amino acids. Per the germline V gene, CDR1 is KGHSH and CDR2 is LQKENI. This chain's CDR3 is CASSSRLRADTQYF. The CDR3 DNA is TGTGCCAGCTCATCTAGGCTGAGGGCAGATACGCAGTATTTT.

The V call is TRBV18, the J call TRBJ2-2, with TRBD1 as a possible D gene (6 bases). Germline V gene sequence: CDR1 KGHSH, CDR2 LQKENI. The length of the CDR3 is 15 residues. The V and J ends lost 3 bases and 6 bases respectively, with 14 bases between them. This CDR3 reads CASSPGTTIAGELFF. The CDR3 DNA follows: TGTGCCAGCTCACCCGGGACAACTATTGCCGGGGAGCTGTTTTTT.

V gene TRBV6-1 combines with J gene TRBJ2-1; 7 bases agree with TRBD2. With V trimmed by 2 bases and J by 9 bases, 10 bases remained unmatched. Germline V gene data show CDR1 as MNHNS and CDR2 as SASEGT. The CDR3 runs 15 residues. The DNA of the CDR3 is TGTGCCAGCAGTGAAAGCCCGTCCGGGGGGAGTGAGCAGTTCTTC. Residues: CASSESPSGGSEQFF.

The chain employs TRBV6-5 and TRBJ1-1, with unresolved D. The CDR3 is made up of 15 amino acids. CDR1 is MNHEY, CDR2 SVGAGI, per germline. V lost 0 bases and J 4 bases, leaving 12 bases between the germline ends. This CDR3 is CASSYSSSRGTEAFF. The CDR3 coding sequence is TGTGCCAGCAGTTACTCGTCCTCTCGGGGCACTGAAGCTTTCTTT.

The CDR3 DNA sequence: TGTGCCAGCTCCCCCGGGGAGGGCGCGAACAATCAGCCCCAGCATTTT. Its protein product is CASSPGEGANNQPQHF. The chain carries TRBV18 and TRBJ1-5; no reliable D call. From germline, CDR1 is KGHSH and CDR2 LQKENI. The CDR3 length is 16 residues. V lost 6 bases, J lost 3 bases, and 18 bases lay in between.

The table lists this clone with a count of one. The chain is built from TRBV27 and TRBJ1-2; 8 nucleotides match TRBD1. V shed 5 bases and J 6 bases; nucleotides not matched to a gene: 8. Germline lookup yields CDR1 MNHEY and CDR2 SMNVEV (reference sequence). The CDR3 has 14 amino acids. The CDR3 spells CASSPRQGSDGYTF. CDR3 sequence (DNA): TGTGCCAGCAGTCCTAGACAGGGGTCGGATGGCTACACCTTC.

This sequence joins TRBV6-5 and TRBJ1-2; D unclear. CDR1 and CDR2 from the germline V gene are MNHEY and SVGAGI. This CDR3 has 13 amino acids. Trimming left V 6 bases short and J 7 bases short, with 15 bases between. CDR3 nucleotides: TGTGCCAGCAGCCTATTCAGACACGGTGGCTACACCTTC. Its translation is CASSLFRHGGYTF.

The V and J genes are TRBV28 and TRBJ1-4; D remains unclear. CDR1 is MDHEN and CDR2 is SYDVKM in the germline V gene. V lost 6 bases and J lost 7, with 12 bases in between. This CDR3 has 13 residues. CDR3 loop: CASRRIGGEKLFF. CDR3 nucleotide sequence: TGTGCCAGCAGACGAATTGGAGGTGAAAAACTGTTTTTT.

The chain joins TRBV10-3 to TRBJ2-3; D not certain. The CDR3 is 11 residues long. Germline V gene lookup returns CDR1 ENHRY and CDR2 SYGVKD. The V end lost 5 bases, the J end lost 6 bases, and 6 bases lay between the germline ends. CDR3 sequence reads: CAISREDTQYF. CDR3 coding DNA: TGTGCCATCAGTCGAGAGGATACGCAGTATTTT.

DNA of the CDR3: TGTGCCATCAAAGGGGACACTGAAGCTTTCTTT. It yields the protein CAIKGDTEAFF. The chain carries TRBV10-3 and TRBJ1-1, with a tentative D call TRBD1 (5 bases). Germline CDR1 reads ENHRY; CDR2 reads SYGVKD. Trimming left V 7 bases short and J 3 bases short, with 6 bases between. The CDR3 has 11 amino acids.

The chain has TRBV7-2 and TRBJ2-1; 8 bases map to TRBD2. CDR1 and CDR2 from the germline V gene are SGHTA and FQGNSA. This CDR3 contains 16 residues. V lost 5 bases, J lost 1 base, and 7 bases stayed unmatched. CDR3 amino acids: CASSPPGLVSYNEQFF. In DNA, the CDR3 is TGTGCCAGCAGCCCCCCGGGACTAGTATCCTACAATGAGCAGTTCTTC.

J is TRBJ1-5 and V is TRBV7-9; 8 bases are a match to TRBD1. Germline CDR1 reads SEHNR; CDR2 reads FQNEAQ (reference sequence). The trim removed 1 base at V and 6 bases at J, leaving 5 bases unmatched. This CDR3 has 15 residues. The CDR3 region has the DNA TGTGCCAGCAGCTTAGGGACAGGGCATCTTCAGCCCCAGCATTTT. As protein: CASSLGTGHLQPQHF.

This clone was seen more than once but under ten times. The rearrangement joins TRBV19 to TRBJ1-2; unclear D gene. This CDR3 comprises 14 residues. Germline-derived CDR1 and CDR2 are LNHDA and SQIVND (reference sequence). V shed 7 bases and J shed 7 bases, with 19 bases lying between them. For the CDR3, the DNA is TGTGCCAGTACCTCCCAGGTGGCAGTTCTTGGCTACACCTTC. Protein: CASTSQVAVLGYTF.

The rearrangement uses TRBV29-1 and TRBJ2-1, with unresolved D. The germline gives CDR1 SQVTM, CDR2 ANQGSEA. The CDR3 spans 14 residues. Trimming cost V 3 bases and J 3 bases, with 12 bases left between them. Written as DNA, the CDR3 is TGCAGCGTTGAGAAGACTGAGTTCTACAATGAGCAGTTCTTC. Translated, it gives CSVEKTEFYNEQFF.

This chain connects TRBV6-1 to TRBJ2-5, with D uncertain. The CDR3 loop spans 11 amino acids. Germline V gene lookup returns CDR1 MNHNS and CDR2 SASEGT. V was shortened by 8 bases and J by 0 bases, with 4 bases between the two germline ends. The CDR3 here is CASLYQETQYF. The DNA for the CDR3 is TGTGCCAGCTTATACCAAGAGACCCAGTACTTC.

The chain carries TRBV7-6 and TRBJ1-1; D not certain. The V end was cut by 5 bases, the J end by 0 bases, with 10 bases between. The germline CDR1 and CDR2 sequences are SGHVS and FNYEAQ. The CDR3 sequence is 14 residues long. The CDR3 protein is CASSPGRLNTEAFF. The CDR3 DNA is TGTGCCAGCAGCCCTGGGCGATTGAACACTGAAGCTTTCTTT.

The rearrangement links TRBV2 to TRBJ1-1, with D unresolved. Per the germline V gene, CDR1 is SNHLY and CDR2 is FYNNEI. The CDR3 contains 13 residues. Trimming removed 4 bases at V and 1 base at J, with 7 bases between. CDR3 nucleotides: TGTGCCAGCAGTGTACACACGAACACTGAAGCTTTCTTT. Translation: CASSVHTNTEAFF.

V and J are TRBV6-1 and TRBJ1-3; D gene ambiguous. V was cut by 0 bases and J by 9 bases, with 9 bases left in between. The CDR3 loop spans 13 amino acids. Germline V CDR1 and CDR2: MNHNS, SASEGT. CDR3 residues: CASSEAIGGTIYF. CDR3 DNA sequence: TGTGCCAGCAGTGAAGCGATCGGAGGCACCATATATTTT.

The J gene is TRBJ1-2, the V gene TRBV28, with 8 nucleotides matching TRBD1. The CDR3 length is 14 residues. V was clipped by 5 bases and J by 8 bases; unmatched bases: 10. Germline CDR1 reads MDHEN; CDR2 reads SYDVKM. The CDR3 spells CASSHPRTGNGYTF. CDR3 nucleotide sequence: TGTGCCAGCAGTCATCCACGGACAGGGAACGGCTACACCTTC.

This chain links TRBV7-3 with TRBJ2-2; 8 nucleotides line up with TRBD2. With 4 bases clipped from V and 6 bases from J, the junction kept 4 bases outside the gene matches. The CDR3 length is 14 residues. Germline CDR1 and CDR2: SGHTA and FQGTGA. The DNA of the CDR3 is TGTGCCAGCAGCTACGGGGGGGCCGCCGGGGAGCTGTTTTTT. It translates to CASSYGGAAGELFF.

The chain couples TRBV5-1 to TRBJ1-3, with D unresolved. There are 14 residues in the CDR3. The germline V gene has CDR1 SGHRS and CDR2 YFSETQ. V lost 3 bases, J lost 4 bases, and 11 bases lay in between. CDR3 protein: CASSWTGTGNTIYF. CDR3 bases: TGCGCCAGCAGCTGGACGGGAACGGGAAACACCATATATTTT. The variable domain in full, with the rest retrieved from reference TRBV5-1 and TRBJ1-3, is KAGVTQTPRYLIKTRGQQVTLSCSPISGHRSVSWYQQTPGQGLQFLFEYFSETQRNKGNFPGRFSGRQFSNSRSEMNVSTLELGDSALYLCASSWTGTGNTIYFGEGSWLTVV.

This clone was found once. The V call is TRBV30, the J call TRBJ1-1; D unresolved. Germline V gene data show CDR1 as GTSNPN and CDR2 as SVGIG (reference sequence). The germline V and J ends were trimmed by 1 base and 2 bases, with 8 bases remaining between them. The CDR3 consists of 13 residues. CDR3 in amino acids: CAWSGETNTEAFF. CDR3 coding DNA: TGTGCCTGGAGTGGGGAGACTAACACTGAAGCTTTCTTT.

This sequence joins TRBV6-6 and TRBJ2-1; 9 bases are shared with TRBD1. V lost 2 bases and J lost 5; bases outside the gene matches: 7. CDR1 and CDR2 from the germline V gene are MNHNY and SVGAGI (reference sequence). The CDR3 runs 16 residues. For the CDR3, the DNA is TGTGCCAGCAGTTACCCCGACAGGGGGTCTCACAATGAGCAGTTCTTC. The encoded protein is CASSYPDRGSHNEQFF.

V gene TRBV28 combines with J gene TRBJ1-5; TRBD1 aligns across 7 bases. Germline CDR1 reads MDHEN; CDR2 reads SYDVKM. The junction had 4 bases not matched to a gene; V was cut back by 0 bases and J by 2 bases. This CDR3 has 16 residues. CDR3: CASSLWPGGGNQPQHF. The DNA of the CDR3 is TGTGCCAGCAGTTTATGGCCAGGGGGAGGCAATCAGCCCCAGCATTTT.

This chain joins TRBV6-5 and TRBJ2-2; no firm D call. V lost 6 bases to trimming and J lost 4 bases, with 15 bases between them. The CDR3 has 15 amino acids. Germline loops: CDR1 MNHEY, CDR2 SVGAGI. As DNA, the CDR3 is TGTGCCAGCAGAACACCCGAGGCCCTCACCGGGGAGCTGTTTTTT. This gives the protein CASRTPEALTGELFF.

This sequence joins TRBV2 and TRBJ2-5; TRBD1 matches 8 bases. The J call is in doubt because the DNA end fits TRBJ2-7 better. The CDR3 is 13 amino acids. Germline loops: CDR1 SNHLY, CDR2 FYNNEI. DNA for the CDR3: TGTGCCAGCAGACAGGGGGTTGCCTACGAGCAGTACTTC. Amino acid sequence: CASRQGVAYEQYF.

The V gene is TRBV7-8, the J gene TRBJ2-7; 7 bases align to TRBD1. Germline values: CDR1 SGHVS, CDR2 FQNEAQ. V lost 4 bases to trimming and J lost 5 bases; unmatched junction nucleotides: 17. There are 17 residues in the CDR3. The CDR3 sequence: CASSSRGLGIGVDEQYF. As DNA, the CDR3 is TGTGCCAGCAGCTCGAGGGGGCTAGGAATAGGGGTCGACGAGCAGTACTTC.

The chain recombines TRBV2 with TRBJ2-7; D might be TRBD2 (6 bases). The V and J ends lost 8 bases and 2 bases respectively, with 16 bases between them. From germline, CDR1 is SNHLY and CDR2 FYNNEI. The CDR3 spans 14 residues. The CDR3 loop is CASCSRLGTYEQYF. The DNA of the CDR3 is TGTGCCAGCTGCTCCCGACTAGGGACCTACGAGCAGTACTTC.